The TCR beta chain under discussion was sequenced for a study of T cells in localized non-small cell lung cancer (dated by TCRdb to the early 2020s). Concerning the study at large: T cell repertoires of some 240 early-stage NSCLC patients were analyzed, with tumors being compared against uninvolved tumor-adjacent lungs. Of the NSCLC patients, 120 to 150 were male and approximately 110 were female, and the mean age was approximately 66 years. The cohort comprised 236 treatment-naïve NSCLC patients with resected, localized lung tumors.

Regarding this clone: It lacks a known antigen. No quality values exist for individual bases; no much larger clone is one base distant.

From a lookup of the germline V gene, CDR1 and CDR2 are SNHLY and FYNNEI. The CDR3 covers 19 residues, taking in both the cysteine and the phenylalanine. Only the CDR3 part of the read is kept: 57 bases, read in frame from the first base. V loses 6 bases at its end and J loses 1 base; junction bases beyond the gene matches: 14. The full study reports these points: Because multi-region tumor sequencing was not performed, intratumor heterogeneity could not be ruled out. Higher blood T cell density associated with longer overall survival, while higher adjacent-lung clonality associated with shorter survival. A median of roughly 60 of the top 100 tumor clones were detected in paired uninvolved adjacent lung, and under 30 of these tumor clones were also found among the top 100 clones of the paired uninvolved adjacent lung. The highest T cell clonality was observed in uninvolved tumor-adjacent lung, where clonality exceeded that of tumor, suggesting that antigenic responses were more focused in uninvolved tumor-adjacent lung. Because of the exploratory design, TCR variables were selected using unadjusted p-values without false-discovery rate correction.

At diagnosis, peripheral blood, uninvolved tumor-adjacent lung and tumor were collected and stored as a combination of fresh-frozen and FFPE material. For TCR repertoire profiling, the blood samples were analyzed as peripheral blood mononuclear cells. TCR beta CDR3 regions were sequenced from DNA using the immunoSEQ Assay. Under the source paper's analysis protocol: To compute T cell density, TCR beta template counts were normalized to usable DNA, which was estimated by amplifying housekeeping genes. The preseqR package was used to estimate richness by extrapolating to 400,000 templates for PBMC samples and to 120,000 templates for tissue samples. Clonality was defined as one minus Pielou's evenness. Tissue-enriched TCRs were identified by differential abundance testing using productive amino-acid clonotypes, minimum total count 5 and alpha 0.1. The Jaccard Index and the Morisita Overlap Index were used to measure how much the repertoires overlapped between compartments. GLIPH clustered TCR beta CDR3s with public tetramer-defined viral CDR3s; viral motifs required at least three viral sequences plus V-gene enrichment. TCRdb took this table from immuneACCESS and kept in-frame rearrangements with V and J called. Such tables lack part of the clones; where checked against another copy, unresolved V genes explain under half of the gap, and the rest is unexplained. The DNA gave D and trimming, while V, J and clone size come from that table. This sample is represented by tens of thousands of clones; under 85% of them were singletons. About 20% of the sample is taken by the ten largest.

The sequencing here drew on peripheral blood, taken before any cancer treatment. The TCR sequence derives from a female donor of 60 years or more with stage II squamous cell lung carcinoma. The chain links TRBV2 with TRBJ2-6; the central 8 bases match TRBD1. The CDR3 here reads CASRSRGRLVVSGANVLTF. The nucleotide sequence is TGTGCCAGCAGGAGCAGGGGGCGCTTAGTAGTATCTGGGGCCAACGTCCTGACTTTC. The variable domain in full, with residues beyond the CDR3 obtained from the reference TRBV2 and TRBJ2-6 genes, is EPEVTQTPSHQVTQMGQEVILRCVPISNHLYFYWYRQILGQKVEFLVSFYNNEISEKSEIFDDQFSVERPDGSNFTLKIRSTKLEDSAMYFCASRSRGRLVVSGANVLTFGAGSRLTVL.